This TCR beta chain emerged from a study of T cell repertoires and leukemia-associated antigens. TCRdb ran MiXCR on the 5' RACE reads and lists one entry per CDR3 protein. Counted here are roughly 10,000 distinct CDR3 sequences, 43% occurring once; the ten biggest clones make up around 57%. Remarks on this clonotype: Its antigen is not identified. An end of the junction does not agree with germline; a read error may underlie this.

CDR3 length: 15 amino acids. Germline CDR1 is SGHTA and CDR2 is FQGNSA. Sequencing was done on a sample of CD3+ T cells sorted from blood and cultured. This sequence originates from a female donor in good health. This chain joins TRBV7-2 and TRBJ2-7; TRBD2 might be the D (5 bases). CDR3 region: CASSLASDFSYEQRF. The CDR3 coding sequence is TGTGCCAGCAGCTTGGCCTCGGACTTCTCCTACGAGCAGCGCTTC.